This T cell receptor beta chain is drawn from a study of blood T cell repertoires in COVID-19. Repertoires were generated with immunoSEQ multiplex PCR, while TCRdb's copy carries only in-frame clones and drops some. Of approximately 68,000 clones in the sample, about 81% were seen once. Trimming took off 0 bases at V and 9 bases at J, with 6 bases between the two ends. Germline loops: CDR1 PRHDT, CDR2 FYEKMQ (reference sequence). The CDR3 runs 11 residues. The sequencing input was peripheral blood. The sequence was collected from a human donor in a cohort sampled during active COVID-19. The chain uses TRBV13 and TRBJ2-7, with D possibly matching TRBD1 (5 bases). CDR3 in amino acids: CASSLGTVQYF. The CDR3 DNA sequence: TGTGCCAGCAGCTTAGGGACAGTGCAGTACTTC.